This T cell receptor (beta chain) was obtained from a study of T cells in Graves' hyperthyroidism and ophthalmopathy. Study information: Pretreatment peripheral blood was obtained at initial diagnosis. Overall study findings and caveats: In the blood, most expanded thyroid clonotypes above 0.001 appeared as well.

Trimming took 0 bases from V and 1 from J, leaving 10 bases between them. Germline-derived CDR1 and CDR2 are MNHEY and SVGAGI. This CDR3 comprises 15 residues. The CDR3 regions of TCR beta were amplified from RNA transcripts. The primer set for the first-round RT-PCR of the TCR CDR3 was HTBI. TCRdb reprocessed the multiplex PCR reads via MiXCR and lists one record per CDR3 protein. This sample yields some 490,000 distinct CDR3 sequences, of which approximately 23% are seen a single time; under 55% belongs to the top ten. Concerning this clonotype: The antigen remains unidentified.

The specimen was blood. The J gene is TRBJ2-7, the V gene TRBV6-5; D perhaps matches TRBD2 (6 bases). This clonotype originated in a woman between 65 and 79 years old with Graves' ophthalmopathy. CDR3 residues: CASSYSSGLSYEQYF. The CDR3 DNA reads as TGTGCCAGCAGTTACTCCTCGGGACTTTCCTACGAGCAGTACTTC.